A single sample gave rise to the 30 T cell receptor beta chains below, sequenced in a study of somatic mutations in cytotoxic T cells in rheumatoid arthritis. Method: immunoSEQ multiplex PCR; TCRdb's copy keeps in-frame clones and lacks some. The data show 20,000 to 25,000 clones, nearly 80% seen once. Sequencing was done on a sample of CD8+ T cells sorted from blood. Receptors originate from an adult with rheumatoid arthritis.

J is TRBJ1-2 and V is TRBV25-1; D is unclear. This CDR3 spans 15 amino acids. Germline lookup yields CDR1 MGHDK and CDR2 SYGVNS. Between the trimmed V and J ends, which lost 3 bases and 5 bases, there was a span of 16 bases. DNA of the CDR3: TGTGCCAGCAGTGACCGGGCCACGGGAAAATATGGCTACACCTTC. Its translation: CASSDRATGKYGYTF.

This clone has just a few counts. V gene TRBV11-1 combines with J gene TRBJ2-2; D is unclear. The length of the CDR3 is 16 residues. Trimming pared 4 bases from V and 0 bases from J, leaving 12 bases between. The germline V gene encodes CDR1 SGHAT and CDR2 FQDESV (reference sequence). In nucleotides, the CDR3 is TGTGCCAGCAGCTCATCCTTGGACCCGAACACCGGGGAGCTGTTTTTT. Amino acids: CASSSSLDPNTGELFF. Using reference TRBV11-1 and TRBJ2-2 for the parts outside the CDR3, the full variable domain is EAEVAQSPRYKITEKSQAVAFWCDPISGHATLYWYRQILGQGPELLVQFQDESVVDDSQLPKDRFSAERLKGVDSTLKIQPAELGDSAMYLCASSSSLDPNTGELFFGEGSRLTVL.

This sequence joins TRBV7-8 and TRBJ2-5, with D maybe TRBD1 (5 bases). V was trimmed by 5 bases and J by 0 bases, leaving 16 bases between them. The CDR3 has 16 amino acids. Germline-derived CDR1 and CDR2 are SGHVS and FQNEAQ. CDR3 sequence reads: CASSMPYQGNQETQYF. CDR3 in DNA: TGTGCCAGCAGCATGCCTTACCAGGGAAACCAAGAGACCCAGTACTTC.

This chain joins TRBV19 and TRBJ2-1, with TRBD1 as a possible D gene (5 bases). CDR1 and CDR2 from the germline V gene are LNHDA and SQIVND (reference sequence). Trimming shortened V by 4 bases and J by 8 bases, and 18 bases separated the two germline ends. This CDR3 contains 15 residues. The CDR3 region is CASSTNSPGWYEQFF. CDR3 bases: TGTGCCAGTAGTACTAACTCCCCAGGGTGGTATGAGCAGTTCTTC. Combining the CDR3 with reference TRBV19 and TRBJ2-1 gives the whole variable domain DGGITQSPKYLFRKEGQNVTLSCEQNLNHDAMYWYRQDPGQGLRLIYYSQIVNDFQKGDIAEGYSVSREKKESFPLTVTSAQKNPTAFYLCASSTNSPGWYEQFFGPGTRLTVL.

The V gene is TRBV7-9, the J gene TRBJ2-7; D uncertain. Per germline, CDR1 SEHNR and CDR2 FQNEAQ (reference sequence). The V gene lost 0 bases and the J gene lost 3 bases, with 18 bases spanning the gap. The CDR3 contains 17 residues. The CDR3 protein is CASSLARVRAGDYEQYF. The DNA of the CDR3 is TGTGCCAGCAGCTTAGCCCGGGTTCGGGCCGGAGACTACGAGCAGTACTTC.

A single count supports this clone. This chain connects TRBV4-1 to TRBJ2-3; D ambiguous. CDR3 size: 16 residues. Germline V lookup: CDR1 MGHRA, CDR2 YSYEKL. V was cut by 1 base and J by 6 bases, with 17 bases left in between. CDR3 in amino acids: CASSQVGSRKLDTQYF. CDR3 in DNA: TGCGCCAGCAGCCAAGTAGGCAGCCGAAAATTGGATACGCAGTATTTT.

The V call is TRBV7-2, the J call TRBJ2-7; a weak D match, TRBD2 (6 bases). From germline, CDR1 is SGHTA and CDR2 FQGNSA. The ends were cut back, 4 bases at V and 1 base at J, with 11 bases in the middle. This CDR3 has 14 amino acids. In DNA form, the CDR3 reads TGTGCCAGCAGCTCGGGAGTGGGGTCCTACGAGCAGTACTTC. Encoded protein: CASSSGVGSYEQYF.

The chain carries TRBV6-1 and TRBJ2-7, with 8 positions matching TRBD1. V shed 3 bases and J 0 bases; nucleotides not matched to a gene: 4. This CDR3 is built from 15 residues. Germline assignment: CDR1 MNHNS and CDR2 SASEGT. For the CDR3, the DNA is TGTGCCAGCAGTGATTGGACAGGGAGCTCCTACGAGCAGTACTTC. Its protein is CASSDWTGSSYEQYF.

J is TRBJ2-5 and V is TRBV7-2, with D possibly matching TRBD2 (5 bases). The germline V and J ends were trimmed by 3 bases and 5 bases, with 16 bases remaining between them. Germline V gene lookup returns CDR1 SGHTA and CDR2 FQGNSA. CDR3 size: 15 residues. CDR3 sequence (DNA): TGTGCCAGCAGCTTGTCTGTCCGGCGCGGGGAGACCCAGTACTTC. Translating it yields CASSLSVRRGETQYF.

The V and J genes are TRBV4-1 and TRBJ2-7; 10 bases map to TRBD1. The junction had 6 bases not matched to a gene; V was cut back by 0 bases and J by 4 bases. The CDR3 runs 16 residues. Germline CDR1 and CDR2: MGHRA and YSYEKL. The CDR3 DNA reads as TGCGCCAGCAGCCAAGATGGGACAGGGGCTTTGTACGAGCAGTACTTC. Translated: CASSQDGTGALYEQYF.

The chain links TRBV29-1 to TRBJ2-7; D remains ambiguous. The germline V gene has CDR1 SQVTM and CDR2 ANQGSEA. The CDR3 runs 13 residues. Between the trimmed V and J ends, which lost 4 bases and 2 bases, there was a span of 12 bases. CDR3 sequence (DNA): TGCAGCGTTGTCCCTCTAGGGACCTACGAGCAGTACTTC. Translating gives CSVVPLGTYEQYF.

With regard to this clone: This specimen includes other DNA sequences encoding the same CDR3. The chain couples TRBV11-2 to TRBJ2-7; D remains unclear. The CDR3 loop spans 12 amino acids. The V end lost 2 bases, the J end lost 5 bases, and 7 bases lay between the germline ends. The germline V gene encodes CDR1 SGHAT and CDR2 FQNNGV. The CDR3 DNA reads TGTGCCAGCAGCTTAAATAGGGACGAGCAGTACTTC. Its translation: CASSLNRDEQYF. The full variable domain, in which reference TRBV11-2 and TRBJ2-7 provide the parts outside the CDR3, is EAGVAQSPRYKIIEKRQSVAFWCNPISGHATLYWYQQILGQGPKLLIQFQNNGVVDDSQLPKDRFSAERLKGVDSTLKIQPAKLEDSAVYLCASSLNRDEQYFGPGTRLTVT.

V and J are TRBV4-3 and TRBJ1-1; 7 nucleotides align to TRBD1. Germline assignment: CDR1 LGHNA and CDR2 YSLEER. The V segment lost 4 bases and the J segment 7 bases; nucleotides outside the gene matches: 12. This CDR3 contains 15 residues. Here the CDR3 DNA reads TGCGCCAGCAGCCCTGATAGGGCAGGGGGAATTGAAGCTTTCTTT. Its translation: CASSPDRAGGIEAFF.

V is TRBV4-3 and J is TRBJ1-2; D is uncertain. V lost 4 bases to trimming and J lost 8 bases, with 26 bases between them. The length of the CDR3 is 17 residues. The germline V gene encodes CDR1 LGHNA and CDR2 YSLEER. Written as DNA, the CDR3 is TGCGCCAGCAGCCGTCGTAGTTCAGCGGCTATTTCCTCCGGCTACACCTTC. This sequence encodes CASSRRSSAAISSGYTF.

J is TRBJ2-1 and V is TRBV7-6; 9 nucleotides agree with TRBD2. The CDR3 has 13 amino acids. V was clipped by 5 bases and J by 9 bases; unmatched bases: 5. Germline V gives CDR1 SGHVS, CDR2 FNYEAQ. The CDR3 DNA reads as TGTGCCAGCAGCCAAGGACTAGCGAGTGAGCAGTTCTTC. Translation: CASSQGLASEQFF.

This clone was observed a handful of times. The chain links TRBV6-6 to TRBJ1-1; TRBD1 might be the D (5 bases). The CDR3 totals 14 residues. Trimming stripped 4 bases from V and 0 bases from J, with 9 bases between. Germline CDR1 and CDR2: MNHNY and SVGAGI (reference sequence). CDR3 coding DNA: TGTGCCAGCAGTTCCGCAGGGTTGAACACTGAAGCTTTCTTT. Translating gives CASSSAGLNTEAFF.

This clone has only a few counts. The chain combines TRBV28 with TRBJ2-1; TRBD2 might be the D (6 bases). V lost 6 bases and J 1 base, leaving 10 bases between the germline ends. The CDR3 has 14 amino acids. CDR1 and CDR2 (germline): MDHEN, SYDVKM. CDR3 coding DNA: TGTGCCAGCAGCAGGGAGGAATCCTACAATGAGCAGTTCTTC. Protein: CASSREESYNEQFF.

The V call is TRBV6-5, the J call TRBJ2-7, with D perhaps TRBD1 (6 bases). The CDR3 totals 13 residues. Trimming cost V 6 bases and J 3 bases, with 12 bases left between them. Germline assignment: CDR1 MNHEY and CDR2 SVGAGI. CDR3 residues: CASSPRGHYEQYF. The CDR3 coding sequence is TGTGCCAGCAGCCCCAGGGGTCACTACGAGCAGTACTTC.

In its sample, this clone was seen once. J is TRBJ1-2 and V is TRBV15, with a possible D match to TRBD1 (5 bases). Germline V gene lookup returns CDR1 LNHNV and CDR2 YYDKDF (reference sequence). Trimming left V 1 base short and J 6 bases short, with 12 bases between. The CDR3 covers 14 residues. CDR3 nucleotide sequence: TGTGCCACCAGCAGAGCTTTAGGGGAGCATGGCTACACCTTC. Protein sequence: CATSRALGEHGYTF.

The gene calls are TRBV7-2 and TRBJ1-6; no clear D. V lost 5 bases and J lost 5, with 13 bases in between. The CDR3 has 15 residues. Looked up from germline, CDR1 is SGHTA and CDR2 is FQGNSA. CDR3 region: CASSPSGWDNSPLHF. CDR3 bases: TGTGCCAGCAGCCCGTCGGGCTGGGATAATTCACCCCTCCACTTT.

The chain has TRBV5-6 and TRBJ1-6, with TRBD1 as a possible D gene (5 bases). CDR3 size: 14 residues. Trimming removed 0 bases at V and 10 bases at J, with 11 bases between. The germline gives CDR1 SGHDT, CDR2 YYEEEE. The CDR3 sequence is CASSLEGRGSPLHF. In nucleotides, the CDR3 is TGTGCCAGCAGCTTGGAGGGGCGTGGATCACCCCTCCACTTT. The full variable domain, completed using reference TRBV5-6 and TRBJ1-6, is DAGVTQSPTHLIKTRGQQVTLRCSPKSGHDTVSWYQQALGQGPQFIFQYYEEEERQRGNFPDRFSGHQFPNYSSELNVNALLLGDSALYLCASSLEGRGSPLHFGNGTRLTVT.

This clone was detected a few times. The CDR3 nucleotides are TGTGCCAGCAGCTTATCGCCTCCAGACCTCTACAATGAGCAGTTCTTC. It yields the protein CASSLSPPDLYNEQFF. This rearrangement joins TRBV7-6 to TRBJ2-1; D not certain. The CDR3 is 16 amino acids. V was clipped by 2 bases and J by 3 bases, with 14 bases between them. Germline V gene lookup returns CDR1 SGHVS and CDR2 FNYEAQ. Looking up the rest from reference TRBV7-6 and TRBJ2-1 gives the full variable domain: GAGVSQSPRYKVTKRGQDVALRCDPISGHVSLYWYRQALGQGPEFLTYFNYEAQQDKSGLPNDRFSAERPEGSISTLTIQRTEQRDSAMYRCASSLSPPDLYNEQFFGPGTRLTVL.

J is TRBJ1-1 and V is TRBV5-1; 9 bases map to TRBD1. V dropped 3 bases and J dropped 1; count of bases not matched to a gene: 10. The CDR3 contains 17 residues. Germline values: CDR1 SGHRS, CDR2 YFSETQ. The CDR3: CASSSDRGDGKNTEAFF. The CDR3 DNA is TGCGCCAGCAGCTCCGACAGGGGGGATGGGAAGAACACTGAAGCTTTCTTT.

The chain links TRBV5-4 to TRBJ2-7, with 9 bases that match TRBD1. J was trimmed by 1 base and V by 3 bases; bases with no gene match: 11. The CDR3 covers 17 residues. Per the germline V gene, CDR1 is SGHNT and CDR2 is YYREEE (reference sequence). Written as DNA, the CDR3 is TGTGCCAGCAGCTCCTTGGGGGGGACAGGGAAGTCCTACGAGCAGTACTTC. Encoded protein: CASSSLGGTGKSYEQYF.

V usage is TRBV15 and J usage is TRBJ2-3, with D possibly called TRBD1 or TRBD2 (6 bases each). V lost 5 bases and J lost 2, with 17 bases in between. Germline CDR1 LNHNV, CDR2 YYDKDF (reference sequence). This CDR3 contains 16 residues. The CDR3 DNA reads TGTGCCACCAGCCGCCGGTCGAGGGGGGACACAGATACGCAGTATTTT. This gives the protein CATSRRSRGDTDTQYF.

This clone was observed a few times. The chain recombines TRBV4-3 with TRBJ2-2, with 8 positions matching TRBD2. Germline CDR1 is LGHNA and CDR2 is YSLEER. J was trimmed by 2 bases and V by 5 bases; bases with no gene match: 4. The CDR3 runs to 15 residues. This CDR3 is CASSILAVNTGELFF. The CDR3 nucleotides are TGCGCCAGCAGCATACTAGCGGTTAACACCGGGGAGCTGTTTTTT.

This chain links TRBV13 with TRBJ1-1; no clear D gene. Looked up from germline, CDR1 is PRHDT and CDR2 is FYEKMQ (reference sequence). V lost 0 bases and J 6 bases, leaving 5 bases between the germline ends. The CDR3 extends over 12 amino acids. CDR3 nucleotide sequence: TGTGCCAGCAGCTTAGGAAGCGCTGAAGCTTTCTTT. It is translated as CASSLGSAEAFF.

The CDR3 nucleotides read TGTGCCAGCTCACTGACAGGGGGCACCGGGGAGCTGTTTTTT. Translation gives CASSLTGGTGELFF. The V call is TRBV18, the J call TRBJ2-2; 9 positions match TRBD1. This CDR3 spans 14 amino acids. J lost 4 bases, V lost 4 bases, and 1 base had no gene match. CDR1 KGHSH and CDR2 LQKENI come from the germline V gene.

V is TRBV19 and J is TRBJ1-6, with TRBD1 matching 8 bases. Germline loops: CDR1 LNHDA, CDR2 SQIVND (reference sequence). The CDR3 sequence is 15 residues long. V lost 6 bases to trimming and J lost 8 bases; unmatched junction nucleotides: 9. CDR3 protein: CASSEYGTGYSPLHF. DNA of the CDR3: TGTGCCAGTAGCGAATACGGGACAGGATATTCACCCCTCCACTTT.

The chain employs TRBV10-2 and TRBJ1-5, with TRBD1 matching 11 bases. This CDR3 comprises 18 residues. Germline CDR1 and CDR2: WSHSY and SAAADI. V lost 8 bases and J lost 7; bases outside the gene matches: 19. DNA of the CDR3: TGCGCCAGCCAAAACGCCGAGGACAGGGGGCCTTCGGGACAGCCCCAGCATTTT. Its protein product is CASQNAEDRGPSGQPQHF.